This TCR beta chain was sequenced during a study of response to subunit inactivated influenza vaccine. Study-level findings and limits: Each seasonal flu vaccination may recruit only limited new T cells, authors suggested.

Germline CDR1 is SGHDT and CDR2 is YYEEEE. V gave up 1 base and J gave up 4 bases, with 14 bases separating them. CDR3 length: 15 residues. As to this clonotype: Antigen: not known.

MiXCR, applied by TCRdb to the RT-PCR reads, yields one record per CDR3 protein. Of fewer than 800,000 distinct CDR3 sequences listed, 15% to 17% are singletons. Source: PBMCs from blood, taken about 12 days after vaccination. This chain connects TRBV5-6 to TRBJ1-1; possible D gene TRBD1, 5 bases. This sequence originates from a man in his forties or fifties who received an inactivated influenza vaccine. The CDR3 region is CASSLMGDLSTEAFF. The CDR3 DNA follows: TGTGCCAGCAGCTTGATGGGGGACTTGAGCACTGAAGCTTTCTTT.